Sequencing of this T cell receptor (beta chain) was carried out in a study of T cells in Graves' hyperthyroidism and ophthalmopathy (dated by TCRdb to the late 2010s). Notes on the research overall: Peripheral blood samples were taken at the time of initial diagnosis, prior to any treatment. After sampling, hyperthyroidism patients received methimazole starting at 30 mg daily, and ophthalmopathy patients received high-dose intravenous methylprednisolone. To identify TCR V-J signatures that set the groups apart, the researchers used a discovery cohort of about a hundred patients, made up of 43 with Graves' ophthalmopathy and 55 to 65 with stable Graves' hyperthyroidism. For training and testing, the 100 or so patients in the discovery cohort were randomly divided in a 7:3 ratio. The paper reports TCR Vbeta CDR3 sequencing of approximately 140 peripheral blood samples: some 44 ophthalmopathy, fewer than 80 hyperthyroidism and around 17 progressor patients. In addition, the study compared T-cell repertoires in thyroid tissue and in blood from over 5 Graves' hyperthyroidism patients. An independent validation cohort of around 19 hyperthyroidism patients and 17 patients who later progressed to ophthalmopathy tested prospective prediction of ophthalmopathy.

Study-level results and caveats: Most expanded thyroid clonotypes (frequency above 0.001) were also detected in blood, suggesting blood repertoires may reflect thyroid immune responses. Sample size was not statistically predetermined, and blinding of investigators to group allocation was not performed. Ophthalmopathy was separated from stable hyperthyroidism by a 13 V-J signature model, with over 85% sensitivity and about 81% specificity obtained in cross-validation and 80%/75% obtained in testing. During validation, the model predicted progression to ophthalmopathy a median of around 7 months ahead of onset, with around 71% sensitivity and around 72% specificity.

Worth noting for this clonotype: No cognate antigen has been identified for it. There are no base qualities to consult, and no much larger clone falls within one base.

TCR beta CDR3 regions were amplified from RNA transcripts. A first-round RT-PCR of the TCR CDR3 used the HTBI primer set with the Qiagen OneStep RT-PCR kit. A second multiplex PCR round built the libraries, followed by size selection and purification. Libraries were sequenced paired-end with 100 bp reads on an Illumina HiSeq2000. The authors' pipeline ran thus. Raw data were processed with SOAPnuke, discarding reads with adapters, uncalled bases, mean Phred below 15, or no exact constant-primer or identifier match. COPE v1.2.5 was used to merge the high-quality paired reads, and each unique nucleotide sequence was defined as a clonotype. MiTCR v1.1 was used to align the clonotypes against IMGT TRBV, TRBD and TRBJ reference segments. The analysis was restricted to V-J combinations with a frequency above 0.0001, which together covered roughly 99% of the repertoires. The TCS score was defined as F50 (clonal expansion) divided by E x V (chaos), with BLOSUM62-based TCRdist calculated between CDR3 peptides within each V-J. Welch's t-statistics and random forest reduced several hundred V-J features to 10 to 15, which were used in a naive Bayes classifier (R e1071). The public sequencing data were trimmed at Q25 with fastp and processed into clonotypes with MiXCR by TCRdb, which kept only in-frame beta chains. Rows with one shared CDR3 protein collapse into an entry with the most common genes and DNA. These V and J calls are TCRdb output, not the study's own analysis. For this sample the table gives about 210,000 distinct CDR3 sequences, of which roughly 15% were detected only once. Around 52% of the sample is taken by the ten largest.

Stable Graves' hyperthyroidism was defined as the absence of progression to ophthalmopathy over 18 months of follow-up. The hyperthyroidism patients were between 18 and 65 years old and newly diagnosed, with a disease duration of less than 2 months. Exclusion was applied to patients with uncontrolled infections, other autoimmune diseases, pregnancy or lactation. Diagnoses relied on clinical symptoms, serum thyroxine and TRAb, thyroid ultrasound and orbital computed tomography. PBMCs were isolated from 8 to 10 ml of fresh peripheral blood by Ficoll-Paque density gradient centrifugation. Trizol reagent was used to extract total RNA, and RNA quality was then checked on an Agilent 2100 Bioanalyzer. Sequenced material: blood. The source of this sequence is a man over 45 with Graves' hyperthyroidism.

The sequenced DNA is TGCGCCAGCAGCGTCCTGGCTAGCGGCTACAATGAGCAGTTCTTC. It specifies CASSVLASGYNEQFF. The chain employs TRBV5-1 and TRBJ2-1, with 7 bases in between that match TRBD2. After removal of 4 bases from V and 3 bases from J, the junction retains 7 bases not matched to a gene. The CDR3 spans 15 residues, from the cysteine through the phenylalanine. The read is trimmed to its CDR3 DNA, 45 bases read in frame from base 1. Sequences SGHRS (CDR1) and YFSETQ (CDR2) are obtained from the germline V gene.